The 9 T cell receptor beta chains presented below share a single source sample, sequenced in a study of cytomegalovirus exposure and HLA in healthy donors. Primers: 60 Vbeta forward and 13 Jbeta reverse. Repertoires were generated with immunoSEQ multiplex PCR, while TCRdb's copy carries only in-frame clones and drops some. The table has tens of thousands of clones, over 75% seen once. The sequenced sample consisted of PBMCs. The source is a woman in her thirties in good health and CMV-seropositive.

The rearrangement uses TRBV10-2 and TRBJ2-5; 9 bases fit TRBD2. The CDR3 sequence is 14 residues long. J was trimmed by 5 bases and V by 0 bases; bases with no gene match: 1. Per germline, CDR1 WSHSY and CDR2 SAAADI. The DNA for the CDR3 is TGCGCCAGCAGTGAGTCCCTAGCGGGGGAGACCCAGTACTTC. Its translation: CASSESLAGETQYF.

This chain joins TRBV9 and TRBJ1-3; D gene uncertain. Germline V CDR1 and CDR2: SGDLS, YYNGEE. Trimming shortened V by 3 bases and J by 0 bases, and 10 bases separated the two germline ends. This CDR3 has 15 amino acids. In nucleotides, the CDR3 is TGTGCCAGCAGCGGCGGGGTAAGCTCTGGAAACACCATATATTTT. This encodes CASSGGVSSGNTIYF.

The V and J genes are TRBV5-1 and TRBJ1-4; TRBD1 aligns across 7 bases. This CDR3 spans 16 amino acids. V shed 4 bases and J 8 bases; nucleotides not matched to a gene: 14. CDR1 is SGHRS and CDR2 is YFSETQ in the germline V gene. The CDR3 DNA follows: TGCGCCAGCAGCCTGAGGTACAGGGGTATGGGAGAAAAACTGTTTTTT. Translation gives CASSLRYRGMGEKLFF.

The chain uses TRBV18 and TRBJ1-4; D uncertain. This CDR3 comprises 12 residues. Germline loops: CDR1 KGHSH, CDR2 LQKENI. Deletions cut 4 bases from V and 8 bases from J, with 8 bases between. This chain's CDR3 is CASSLAAEKLFF. The CDR3 nucleotides read TGTGCCAGCTCACTCGCGGCCGAAAAACTGTTTTTT.

V is TRBV11-3 and J is TRBJ1-1; D ambiguous. V shed 2 bases and J shed 4 bases, with 8 bases lying between them. There are 13 residues in the CDR3. Per the germline V gene, CDR1 is SGHNT and CDR2 is YENEEA. The CDR3 loop reads CASSLNGLTEAFF. Written as DNA, the CDR3 is TGTGCCAGCAGCTTAAATGGGCTCACTGAAGCTTTCTTT.

The chain has TRBV5-1 and TRBJ2-1, with TRBD2 matching 7 bases. The CDR3 extends over 15 amino acids. Germline loops: CDR1 SGHRS, CDR2 YFSETQ. V shed 4 bases and J 9 bases; nucleotides not matched to a gene: 13. CDR3 nucleotide sequence: TGCGCCAGCAGCGGGGCTAGCGGAGCCCCTCTTGAGCAGTTCTTC. Protein sequence: CASSGASGAPLEQFF.

This rearrangement joins TRBV14 to TRBJ2-1; 7 bases line up with TRBD2. Trimming took 0 bases from V and 8 from J; bases not matched to a gene: 10. The V gene's germline CDR1 is SGHDN and CDR2 FVKESK. This CDR3 is built from 16 residues. CDR3 loop: CASSQELRELNDEQFF. The CDR3 DNA reads as TGTGCCAGCAGCCAAGAATTGCGGGAGTTGAACGATGAGCAGTTCTTC. The complete variable domain, with remaining parts taken from reference TRBV14 and TRBJ2-1, reads EAGVTQFPSHSVIEKGQTVTLRCDPISGHDNLYWYRRVMGKEIKFLLHFVKESKQDESGMPNNRFLAERTGGTYSTLKVQPAELEDSGVYFCASSQELRELNDEQFFGPGTRLTVL.

The chain links TRBV2 to TRBJ2-7; 8 bases are shared with TRBD1. This CDR3 has 15 residues. Per the germline V gene, CDR1 is SNHLY and CDR2 is FYNNEI. CDR3 in amino acids: CATRSSGQGKYEQYF. CDR3 coding DNA: TGTGCAACCCGGTCCTCAGGACAGGGAAAGTACGAGCAGTACTTC.

A remark on this clone: One end of the junction fails to match germline, which may point to a read error. The chain carries TRBV19 and TRBJ1-5, with TRBD1 matching over 8 bases. This CDR3 region has 15 residues. The germline CDR1 and CDR2 sequences are LNHDA and SQIVND (reference sequence). The CDR3 reads CASSIGQGGNQPQHF. In DNA form, the CDR3 reads TGTGCCAGTAGCATAGGACAGGGTGGCAATCAGCCCCAGCATTTT.